The 23 T cell receptor beta chains below were found in one sample sequenced in a study of blood T cell repertoires in COVID-19. Repertoires were generated with immunoSEQ multiplex PCR, while TCRdb's copy carries only in-frame clones and drops some. The sample lists hundreds of thousands of clones, 85% to 90% occurring once. Sequenced input: PBMCs or T cells enriched from blood (not recorded which). All receptors derive from a woman in her fifties or sixties in a cohort exposed to, infected with or recovered from COVID-19 (not recorded which).

This clone was detected only once. The chain is built from TRBV3-1 (or the pseudogene TRBV3-2) and TRBJ2-7; 9 nucleotides agree with TRBD1. This CDR3 is built from 14 residues. Germline CDR1 and CDR2: LGHDT and YNNKEL (reference sequence). Trimming removed 8 bases from V and 2 bases from J; junction bases left unmatched: 7. CDR3 sequence reads: CASGKTGGAYEQYF. The CDR3 DNA follows: TGTGCCAGCGGTAAGACAGGGGGAGCCTACGAGCAGTACTTC.

The CDR3 reads CASKQGAESPLHF. In nucleotides, the CDR3 is TGTGCCAGCAAACAGGGAGCGGAATCACCCCTCCACTTT. The V call is TRBV2, the J call TRBJ1-6; a possible D gene is TRBD1 (6 bases). Germline V gives CDR1 SNHLY, CDR2 FYNNEI. The CDR3 contains 13 residues. V was trimmed by 7 bases and J by 10 bases, leaving 14 bases between them.

This chain uses TRBV7-2 with TRBJ1-6; TRBD1 matches 9 bases. Germline V gene lookup returns CDR1 SGHTA and CDR2 FQGNSA. The CDR3 is made up of 19 amino acids. After removal of 1 base from V and 1 base from J, the junction contained 8 bases not matched to a gene. CDR3 sequence reads: CASSLDTGQGFSYNSPLHF. In DNA form, the CDR3 reads TGTGCCAGCAGCTTAGATACGGGACAGGGTTTTTCCTATAATTCACCCCTCCACTTT.

The V gene is TRBV3-1 (or the pseudogene TRBV3-2), the J gene TRBJ1-5; unclear D gene. Germline V gene lookup returns CDR1 LGHDT and CDR2 YNNKEL (reference sequence). Trimming removed 0 bases from V and 5 bases from J, with 11 bases in between. The CDR3 contains 15 residues. CDR3 sequence: CASSQERWSYQPQHF. The CDR3 DNA is TGTGCCAGCAGCCAAGAAAGGTGGAGTTATCAGCCCCAGCATTTT.

The chain joins TRBV2 to TRBJ2-7, with D possibly TRBD2 on 6 matching bases. The germline V gene has CDR1 SNHLY and CDR2 FYNNEI. V lost 3 bases to trimming and J lost 5 bases, with 17 bases between them. CDR3 length: 15 amino acids. The CDR3 region has the DNA TGTGCCAGCAGTGACGCGGAGGGGAGTTTGGACGAGCAGTACTTC. Encoded protein: CASSDAEGSLDEQYF.

J is TRBJ2-5 and V is TRBV5-1; TRBD1 agrees at 10 bases. This CDR3 has 17 residues. V shed 0 bases, J shed 4 bases, and the junction held 9 bases outside the gene matches. CDR1 is SGHRS and CDR2 is YFSETQ in the germline V gene. CDR3 coding DNA: TGCGCCAGCAGCTTGGATGTGGGACAGGGGAGGAGAGAGACCCAGTACTTC. Its protein is CASSLDVGQGRRETQYF. The variable domain in full, with the rest retrieved from reference TRBV5-1 and TRBJ2-5, is KAGVTQTPRYLIKTRGQQVTLSCSPISGHRSVSWYQQTPGQGLQFLFEYFSETQRNKGNFPGRFSGRQFSNSRSEMNVSTLELGDSALYLCASSLDVGQGRRETQYFGPGTRLLVL.

This chain connects TRBV21-1 to TRBJ2-3; the table's D call, TRBD1, was not checked against the DNA. TRBV21-1 is deemed a pseudogene. CDR3 length: 14 residues. CDR3: CASTEDRVLGTQYF. The CDR3 DNA sequence: TGTGCCAGCACCGAGGACAGGGTACTAGGGACGCAGTATTTT.

This clone was counted ten times or more. The gene calls are TRBV28 and TRBJ1-5, with TRBD1 identical over 9 bases. The CDR3 runs to 18 residues. Germline CDR1 is MDHEN and CDR2 is SYDVKM. The V segment lost 0 bases and the J segment 3 bases; nucleotides outside the gene matches: 9. The CDR3, as DNA: TGTGCCAGCAGTTTATGGAACCTGGGACAGGGCCACAATCAGCCCCAGCATTTT. It specifies CASSLWNLGQGHNQPQHF.

The chain has TRBV28 and TRBJ1-6, with 7 bases matching TRBD1. The germline V gene encodes CDR1 MDHEN and CDR2 SYDVKM. The length of the CDR3 is 15 residues. V was clipped by 4 bases and J by 6 bases; unmatched bases: 6. The CDR3 loop reads CASSSGTAVNSPLHF. The CDR3 nucleotides read TGTGCCAGCAGTTCCGGGACAGCGGTTAATTCACCCCTCCACTTT.

J is TRBJ1-1 and V is TRBV19; no firm D call. V lost 3 bases, J lost 1 base, and 9 bases lay in between. From germline, CDR1 is LNHDA and CDR2 SQIVND (reference sequence). The length of the CDR3 is 14 residues. This chain's CDR3 is CASSIARRNTEAFF. CDR3 sequence (DNA): TGTGCCAGTAGTATCGCTCGGAGGAACACTGAAGCTTTCTTT.

CDR3 amino acids: CASSLTASGSVEQFF. The CDR3 DNA reads as TGTGCCAGCAGCTTAACGGCTAGCGGGAGTGTTGAGCAGTTCTTC. The chain combines TRBV7-3 with TRBJ2-1; TRBD2 agrees at 10 bases. Trimming took 0 bases from V and 9 from J; bases not matched to a gene: 5. Germline values: CDR1 SGHTA, CDR2 FQGTGA. The CDR3 is made up of 15 amino acids.

V gene TRBV30 combines with J gene TRBJ2-1; 10 bases fit TRBD1. In germline, CDR1 is GTSNPN, CDR2 SVGIG (reference sequence). After removal of 3 bases from V and 6 bases from J, the junction contained 8 bases not matched to a gene. This CDR3 comprises 15 residues. CDR3 loop: CAWSSRDRGSNEQFF. The DNA of the CDR3 is TGTGCCTGGAGCTCCCGGGACAGGGGCTCCAATGAGCAGTTCTTC.

J is TRBJ2-7 and V is TRBV18, with 7 positions matching TRBD1. After removal of 4 bases from V and 0 bases from J, the junction contained 6 bases not matched to a gene. This CDR3 has 15 amino acids. Per the germline V gene, CDR1 is KGHSH and CDR2 is LQKENI. The chain's CDR3 is CASSRTGARSYEQYF. As DNA, the CDR3 is TGTGCCAGCTCACGGACAGGCGCCCGCTCCTACGAGCAGTACTTC.

The V call is TRBV19, the J call TRBJ2-5, with 7 bases matching TRBD2. Trimming removed 3 bases from V and 4 bases from J; junction bases left unmatched: 11. CDR1 is LNHDA, CDR2 SQIVND, per germline (reference sequence). There are 16 residues in the CDR3. The CDR3 DNA reads as TGTGCCAGTAGTATCCAGGGACTACTGGGGGGAGAGACCCAGTACTTC. It codes for CASSIQGLLGGETQYF.

V gene TRBV7-3 combines with J gene TRBJ2-7, with 7 bases fitting TRBD1. V trimming: 2 bases; J trimming: 5 bases; junction bases outside the gene matches: 3. The germline V gene has CDR1 SGHTA and CDR2 FQGTGA. This CDR3 has 13 residues. The CDR3 sequence is CASSLYGTDEQYF. CDR3 sequence (DNA): TGTGCCAGCAGCTTATATGGGACAGACGAGCAGTACTTC.

The chain uses TRBV5-1 and TRBJ2-7, with 9 bases lining up with TRBD2. Germline V CDR1 and CDR2: SGHRS, YFSETQ. Trimming removed 4 bases from V and 2 bases from J; junction bases left unmatched: 7. This CDR3 comprises 15 residues. The CDR3 sequence: CASSQATSGPYEQYF. The CDR3 region has the DNA TGCGCCAGCAGCCAAGCGACTAGCGGACCCTACGAGCAGTACTTC.

The sample holds a few counts of this clone. This rearrangement joins TRBV28 to TRBJ2-7, with 15 bases fitting TRBD2. The CDR3 is 16 amino acids. Germline values: CDR1 MDHEN, CDR2 SYDVKM. The ends lost 11 bases at V and 6 bases at J; junction bases unmatched: 14. The CDR3 spells CAGRTGGLAGGGEQYF. The CDR3 DNA follows: TGTGCCGGGAGGACAGGGGGACTAGCGGGAGGTGGCGAGCAGTACTTC.

The J gene is TRBJ1-5, the V gene TRBV10-3; no reliable D call. CDR1 is ENHRY, CDR2 SYGVKD, per germline. The CDR3 contains 14 residues. Trimming cost V 0 bases and J 2 bases, with 5 bases left between them. CDR3 DNA: TGTGCCATCAGTGAGTCACCAGGCAATCAGCCCCAGCATTTT. This gives the protein CAISESPGNQPQHF.

This chain joins TRBV5-1 and TRBJ2-2; 8 nucleotides agree with TRBD1. The trim removed 5 bases at V and 4 bases at J, leaving 4 bases unmatched. The CDR3 runs to 14 residues. Germline V CDR1 and CDR2: SGHRS, YFSETQ. CDR3 residues: CASRQGQVTGELFF. The CDR3 DNA reads TGCGCCAGCAGGCAGGGACAGGTCACCGGGGAGCTGTTTTTT.

V is TRBV5-1 and J is TRBJ2-5; 14 nucleotides line up with TRBD2. V was clipped by 4 bases and J by 5 bases; unmatched bases: 10. CDR3 length equals 17 residues. Germline CDR1 is SGHRS and CDR2 is YFSETQ. The CDR3 bases are TGCGCCAGCAGCCCGGGACTAGCGGGAGTAGTCGGGGAGACCCAGTACTTC. It is translated as CASSPGLAGVVGETQYF.

V usage is TRBV6-5 and J usage is TRBJ1-2; 9 bases are shared with TRBD1. The CDR3 length is 15 residues. Germline assignment: CDR1 MNHEY and CDR2 SVGAGI. V was pared by 7 bases and J by 8 bases, with 14 bases of the junction left unmatched. This CDR3 is CASTDRGQGLRGYTF. CDR3 in DNA: TGTGCCAGCACCGATCGAGGACAGGGGCTTCGCGGCTACACCTTC.

The J gene is TRBJ2-7, the V gene TRBV3-1 (or the pseudogene TRBV3-2); 7 positions match TRBD2. Germline CDR1 reads LGHDT; CDR2 reads YNNKEL (reference sequence). The V and J ends lost 4 bases and 3 bases, in that order; junction bases with no gene match: 9. This CDR3 comprises 15 residues. The CDR3 region is CASSPPGTTLYEQYF. The CDR3 region has the DNA TGTGCCAGCAGCCCCCCCGGGACTACCCTCTACGAGCAGTACTTC.

The chain is built from TRBV4-1 and TRBJ1-1; 10 bases agree with TRBD1. The V gene's germline CDR1 is MGHRA and CDR2 YSYEKL. This CDR3 spans 16 amino acids. Losses at the gene ends were 3 bases for V and 0 bases for J; bases not matched to a gene: 4. Here the CDR3 reads CASSHKTGGMNTEAFF. Written as DNA, the CDR3 is TGCGCCAGCAGCCACAAGACAGGGGGCATGAACACTGAAGCTTTCTTT.